A single T cell receptor (beta chain) is shown here with its context. Its matching antigen is unknown. The repertoire was sequenced with immunoSEQ multiplex PCR; TCRdb's copy has only in-frame clones and lacks some. The profile covers 100,000 to 150,000 clones, with about nine tenths appearing a single time and roughly 6% taken by the ten largest. These data originate in a study of T cell responses to AZD1222 COVID-19 vaccine. The study's findings and limits: It should be noted that donors were predominantly white British and more often female, and clonal diversity was possibly underestimated. Baseline seropositivity characterized only a handful of AZD1222 recipients. Targeting of unmutated variant regions was reportedly seen in nearly half of spike-specific TCRs. There were vaccine-associated CD4 TCRs across spike, dominant at 160-218 and 743-854.

The material was peripheral blood, obtained on day 0 of AZD1222 vaccination. The sequence derives from an adult in good health.

The CDR3: CASSLSRDGIYEQYF. Here the CDR3 DNA reads TGCGCCAGCAGCCTCTCGAGGGACGGAATCTACGAGCAGTACTTC. The rearrangement uses TRBV4-1 and TRBJ2-7, with D perhaps assigned TRBD1 or TRBD2 (5 bases each). Germline loops: CDR1 MGHRA, CDR2 YSYEKL. The CDR3 is 15 residues long. V was shortened by 4 bases and J by 3 bases, with 16 bases between the two germline ends.